The 5 T cell receptor beta chains below all came from one sample that was sequenced in a study of blood T cells in healthy people across ages. Combining a sample-barcoded 5' primer with a J-beta primer mix, a second PCR ran for roughly 6 to 12 cycles. TCRdb independently ran MiXCR on the 5' RACE reads; one entry per CDR3 protein. In the table there are roughly 1.5 million distinct CDR3 sequences, approximately 39% of which are singletons. Sequencing was done on a sample of blood. Receptors originate from a woman aged 18-30 years in good health.

This clonotype was picked up a small number of times. The J gene is TRBJ2-4, the V gene TRBV12-3 or TRBV12-4; possible D gene TRBD1, 6 bases. The CDR3 has 12 residues. Trimming removed 7 bases from V and 6 bases from J, with 10 bases in between. The DNA of the CDR3 is TGTGCCAGCACAGTGGACAGAAACATTCAGTACTTC. Encoded protein: CASTVDRNIQYF.

This chain links TRBV27 with TRBJ2-6; unclear D gene. CDR3 length: 15 residues. V lost 5 bases and J lost 0, with 8 bases in between. Germline V gene sequence: CDR1 MNHEY, CDR2 SMNVEV (reference sequence). The CDR3 loop is CASSQQYSGANVLTF. The CDR3 DNA is TGTGCCAGCAGTCAGCAGTACTCTGGGGCCAACGTCCTGACTTTC.

The CDR3 region has the DNA TGTGCCAGCACCGATAGTGAGAGCTACAATGAGCAGTACTTC. This sequence encodes CASTDSESYNEQYF. V and J are TRBV2 and TRBJ2-7, with D unclear. The CDR3 totals 14 residues. Germline V gene lookup returns CDR1 SNHLY and CDR2 FYNNEI. Deletions cut 7 bases from V and 7 bases from J, with 20 bases between.

The chain employs TRBV10-3 and TRBJ2-7, with TRBD1 identical over 7 bases. With 6 bases clipped from V and 6 bases from J, the junction kept 14 bases outside the gene matches. Germline CDR1 and CDR2: ENHRY and SYGVKD. This CDR3 is 15 amino acids long. The CDR3: CAISELTGRTSEQYF. In nucleotides, the CDR3 is TGTGCCATCAGCGAACTGACAGGGCGAACCTCCGAGCAGTACTTC.

To note about this clonotype: An end of the junction does not agree with germline; a read error may underlie this. This chain uses TRBV20-1 with TRBJ2-7; TRBD1 matches 10 bases. The CDR3 runs to 14 residues. CDR1 DFQATT and CDR2 SNEGSKA come from the germline V gene (reference sequence). The chain's CDR3 is CGATGTGAIYEQYF. The CDR3 coding sequence is TGCGGTGCTACCGGGACAGGGGCAATATACGAGCAGTACTTC.